This is a list of T cell receptor beta chains from one sample in a study of blood T cell repertoires in COVID-19. Assay: immunoSEQ multiplex PCR; the TCRdb copy retains only in-frame clones and omits some. The data hold 270,000 or so clones, with 90% observed a single time. Input material: peripheral blood. Source of these receptors: a woman aged 55-70 years with COVID-19, enrolled during active disease. The CDR3 runs from the conserved cysteine through the conserved F or W. A D gene is named only where the DNA matches it firmly. Some rows mark clone size as missing; the rest say once, few, many or name a class of expanded clone.

TRBV9	.	.	TRBJ1-1	TGTGCCAGCAGCGTAGTTCAGGGTACGGCTTTCTTT	CASSVVQGTAFF
TRBV3-1/TRBV3-2	TRBD1	.	TRBJ1-5	TGTGCCAGCAGCCAGACAGGGGATCCCCAGCCCCAGCATTTT	CASSQTGDPQPQHF
TRBV9	.	once	TRBJ2-1	TGTGCCAGCAGCGCCGACAGTTTCGGCGGTGAGCAGTTCTTC	CASSADSFGGEQFF
TRBV3-1/TRBV3-2	.	.	TRBJ1-2	TGTGCCAGCAGCCCCCCGGTTTCAGGTGGCTACACCTTC	CASSPPVSGGYTF
TRBV5-4	.	once	TRBJ1-4	TGTGCCAGCAGCTTGGGAGGTTTGCGGGGGAATAATGAAAAACTGTTTTTT	CASSLGGLRGNNEKLFF
TRBV5-4	.	.	TRBJ1-1	TGTGCCAGCAGCTTGGAAGGGAGGTTTACTAACACTGAAGCTTTCTTT	CASSLEGRFTNTEAFF
TRBV18	.	.	TRBJ2-7	TGTGCCAGCTCACCACGTCAGGGGACCTACGAGCAGTACTTC	CASSPRQGTYEQYF
TRBV15	.	.	TRBJ2-2	TGTGCCACCGGGGGCCGGCACACCGGGGAGCTGTTTTTT	CATGGRHTGELFF
TRBV6-2/TRBV6-3	TRBD1	.	TRBJ1-2	TGTGCCAGCAGCTGGGGACAGAGAGGTGGCTACACCTTC	CASSWGQRGGYTF
TRBV15	.	.	TRBJ1-5	TGTGCCACCAGCCCCTTACGGGATAATCAGCCCCAGCATTTT	CATSPLRDNQPQHF
TRBV10-3	.	.	TRBJ1-1	TGTGCCATCAGGCTCTCAGGAAACACTGAAGCTTTCTTT	CAIRLSGNTEAFF
TRBV7-8	TRBD1	.	TRBJ2-7	TGTGCCAGCAGCCGCCGGGACAGGGGGACCTACGAGCAGTACTTC	CASSRRDRGTYEQYF
TRBV5-5	.	.	TRBJ1-6	TGTGCCAGCAGCTTGTTACAGGGAAATGGTTCACCCCTCCACTTT	CASSLLQGNGSPLHF
TRBV4-1	.	.	TRBJ1-5	TGCGCCAGCAGCCAAGGAGGTCTTGGGAATCAGCCCCAGCATTTT	CASSQGGLGNQPQHF
TRBV7-3	.	.	TRBJ1-6	TGTGCCAGCAGCTTAATGGTAGGGGTAAATTCACCCCTCCACTTT	CASSLMVGVNSPLHF